These 21 T cell receptor beta chains originate from one sample sequenced in a study of shared clonotypes between healthy human individuals. The protocol was immunoSEQ multiplex PCR, while the TCRdb copy is restricted to in-frame clones and leaves out a portion. The table lists over a million clones, 70% to 80% of them singletons, with 0.5% to 0.65% in the top ten. Material for sequencing was memory CD4+ T cells from PBMCs. As for subset: CD45RA-negative fraction. The origin of the receptors is a man aged 18 to 35 in good health. Some clones in this sample may be carry-over from other donors' samples.

A few counts support this clone. The chain combines TRBV5-6 with TRBJ1-3; D possibly corresponds to TRBD1 (5 bases). V was clipped by 3 bases and J by 0 bases, with 13 bases between them. The CDR3 contains 16 residues. CDR1 and CDR2 (germline): SGHDT, YYEEEE. The CDR3 nucleotides are TGTGCCAGCAGCTCGGGGTTGGGGGGCTCTGGAAACACCATATATTTT. It translates to CASSSGLGGSGNTIYF.

V is TRBV5-1 and J is TRBJ2-3, with 10 bases lining up with TRBD2. This CDR3 region has 17 residues. After removal of 0 bases from V and 2 bases from J, the junction contained 6 bases not matched to a gene. The V gene's germline CDR1 is SGHRS and CDR2 YFSETQ. CDR3 DNA sequence: TGCGCCAGCAGCTTGGGTTTCCTAGCGGGAGCCACAGATACGCAGTATTTT. It codes for CASSLGFLAGATDTQYF.

This clone was seen many times. The V call is TRBV6-5, the J call TRBJ2-2, with a tentative D call TRBD1 (8 bases). Germline CDR1 reads MNHEY; CDR2 reads SVGAGI. Trimming pared 0 bases from V and 4 bases from J, leaving 12 bases between. This CDR3 has 16 residues. The CDR3 coding sequence is TGTGCCAGCAGTTACTCGACAGGGGAGGGCACCGGGGAGCTGTTTTTT. It translates to CASSYSTGEGTGELFF.

The chain has TRBV7-9 and TRBJ1-5, with D possibly being TRBD1 (5 bases). The CDR3 runs to 16 residues. CDR1 and CDR2 from the germline V gene are SEHNR and FQNEAQ (reference sequence). V dropped 2 bases and J dropped 1 base, with 12 bases sitting between them. In nucleotides, the CDR3 is TGTGCCAGCAGCTTACAGTCGGGGACCAGCAATCAGCCCCAGCATTTT. This translates into CASSLQSGTSNQPQHF.

This rearrangement joins TRBV19 to TRBJ1-3; unclear D gene. Germline CDR1 and CDR2: LNHDA and SQIVND (reference sequence). With 5 bases removed from V and 0 bases from J, the gap between germline ends came to 8 bases. This CDR3 is 14 amino acids long. The CDR3, as DNA: TGTGCCAGTAGTCGGCAGAACTCTGGAAACACCATATATTTT. Protein: CASSRQNSGNTIYF.

This chain joins TRBV5-8 and TRBJ2-5, with D perhaps TRBD1 (5 bases). The V and J ends lost 5 bases and 4 bases respectively, with 12 bases between them. Germline V gene data show CDR1 as SGHTS and CDR2 as YDEGEE. The CDR3 runs 13 residues. This CDR3 reads CASRWGRPETQYF. The CDR3 nucleotides read TGTGCCAGCAGATGGGGCCGCCCAGAGACCCAGTACTTC.

This chain links TRBV28 with TRBJ1-2, with TRBD1 matching over 9 bases. Trimming cost V 5 bases and J 2 bases; bases outside gene matches: 6. Germline CDR1 MDHEN, CDR2 SYDVKM. The length of the CDR3 is 15 residues. The CDR3 reads CASSPRTGANYGYTF. The DNA for the CDR3 is TGTGCCAGCAGTCCACGGACAGGGGCGAACTATGGCTACACCTTC.

The table lists this clone with a few counts. The genes are TRBV9 and TRBJ2-6; D not resolved. The CDR3 sequence is 19 residues long. Germline CDR1 and CDR2: SGDLS and YYNGEE. The germline V and J ends were trimmed by 5 bases and 0 bases, with 21 bases remaining between them. The CDR3 DNA is TGTGCCAGCAGGCGAACCAAGACAACTACAAACTCTGGGGCCAACGTCCTGACTTTC. It codes for CASRRTKTTTNSGANVLTF.

The J gene is TRBJ2-7, the V gene TRBV10-2, with TRBD1 matching 7 bases. Per the germline V gene, CDR1 is WSHSY and CDR2 is SAAADI. Trimming took 4 bases from V and 6 from J; bases not matched to a gene: 9. The CDR3 is made up of 14 amino acids. As DNA, the CDR3 is TGCGCCAGCAGTGCCTTGACAGGGTCTCGCGAGCAGTACTTC. It encodes CASSALTGSREQYF.

This chain joins TRBV19 and TRBJ1-1, with no clear D. The V gene lost 2 bases and the J gene lost 5 bases, with 12 bases spanning the gap. This CDR3 spans 14 amino acids. CDR1 and CDR2 (germline): LNHDA, SQIVND (reference sequence). The CDR3 reads CASSISPGRTEAFF. In DNA, the CDR3 is TGTGCCAGTAGTATATCTCCCGGACGGACTGAAGCTTTCTTT.

In its sample, this clone was seen a few times. The rearrangement joins TRBV30 to TRBJ1-1; no clear D. The ends were cut back, 5 bases at V and 0 bases at J, with 7 bases in the middle. The CDR3 runs 12 residues. From germline, CDR1 is GTSNPN and CDR2 SVGIG (reference sequence). The DNA for the CDR3 is TGTGCCTGGGCTTATATGAACACTGAAGCTTTCTTT. Translating it yields CAWAYMNTEAFF.

The chain couples TRBV29-1 to TRBJ2-1, with a possible D match to TRBD1 (5 bases). CDR3 length: 12 residues. The V end lost 4 bases, the J end lost 14 bases, and 18 bases lay between the germline ends. Germline-derived CDR1 and CDR2 are SQVTM and ANQGSEA. The CDR3 DNA sequence: TGCAGCGTTGGCGGAACCTTGATAGGGGAGTTCTTC. This translates into CSVGGTLIGEFF.

Many counts were recorded for this clone. This sequence joins TRBV18 and TRBJ1-2; TRBD1 agrees at 8 bases. V was clipped by 6 bases and J by 2 bases; unmatched bases: 14. The CDR3 loop spans 17 amino acids. In germline, CDR1 is KGHSH, CDR2 LQKENI. This CDR3 reads CASSLAPSRTGNYGYTF. In DNA form, the CDR3 reads TGTGCCAGCTCGCTCGCACCCTCGCGGACAGGGAACTATGGCTACACCTTC.

This clone was picked up a small number of times. The CDR3 is CASSGAGPNQPQHF. The CDR3 coding sequence is TGTGCCAGCAGTGGGGCAGGACCAAATCAGCCCCAGCATTTT. J is TRBJ1-5 and V is TRBV2; D gene ambiguous. This CDR3 is built from 14 residues. Germline V gene lookup returns CDR1 SNHLY and CDR2 FYNNEI. V was clipped by 4 bases and J by 4 bases, with 11 bases between them.

This clone has just a few counts. J is TRBJ1-2 and V is TRBV21-1. TRBV21-1 is classified as a pseudogene. The CDR3 runs to 14 residues. CDR3 residues: CASSTGGRHYGYTF. The CDR3 DNA follows: TGTGCCAGCAGCACTGGGGGGCGGCACTATGGCTACACCTTC.

This clone was counted many times. This sequence joins TRBV10-2 and TRBJ1-5; D gene uncertain. Germline V CDR1 and CDR2: WSHSY, SAAADI. Between the trimmed V and J ends, which lost 6 bases and 5 bases, there was a span of 14 bases. The CDR3 totals 14 residues. The CDR3 loop is CASSGVGPDQPQHF. In DNA form, the CDR3 reads TGCGCCAGCAGCGGAGTCGGCCCCGATCAGCCCCAGCATTTT.

On this clone itself: The same CDR3 can be traced to other DNA sequences in this sample. J is TRBJ2-2 and V is TRBV7-2; D unresolved. This CDR3 contains 13 residues. Deletions cut 6 bases from V and 0 bases from J, with 5 bases between. The germline V gene encodes CDR1 SGHTA and CDR2 FQGNSA. CDR3 coding DNA: TGTGCCAGCAGTTTCCCGAACACCGGGGAGCTGTTTTTT. Translated, it gives CASSFPNTGELFF.

V usage is TRBV9 and J usage is TRBJ2-2; 8 nucleotides align to TRBD1. V was pared by 4 bases and J by 3 bases, with 5 bases of the junction left unmatched. Per the germline V gene, CDR1 is SGDLS and CDR2 is YYNGEE. The CDR3 is made up of 15 amino acids. CDR3 DNA sequence: TGTGCCAGCAGCTCCCGGACAGGGTACACCGGGGAGCTGTTTTTT. It specifies CASSSRTGYTGELFF.

A note on this clone: This specimen includes other DNA sequences encoding the same CDR3. The rearrangement joins TRBV7-2 to TRBJ2-1, with TRBD2 matching over 10 bases. The CDR3 runs to 15 residues. V was pared by 5 bases and J by 4 bases, with 5 bases of the junction left unmatched. Germline V lookup: CDR1 SGHTA, CDR2 FQGNSA. The CDR3 is CASSRTSGVYNEQFF. In DNA, the CDR3 is TGTGCCAGCAGCCGAACTAGCGGGGTGTACAATGAGCAGTTCTTC.

The chain links TRBV6-6 to TRBJ2-7, with no clear D. CDR1 is MNHNY, CDR2 SVGAGI, per germline (reference sequence). V was clipped by 2 bases and J by 2 bases, with 7 bases between them. The CDR3 length is 13 residues. The CDR3 DNA is TGTGCCAGCAGTTACCAGGAAACCTACGAGCAGTACTTC. It encodes CASSYQETYEQYF.

There are a few counts of this clone. Other DNA sequences in the same sample also yield this CDR3. The chain combines TRBV18 with TRBJ2-2, with D possibly TRBD1 on 6 matching bases. The V end was cut by 3 bases, the J end by 2 bases, with 7 bases between. The CDR3 spans 14 residues. Germline loops: CDR1 KGHSH, CDR2 LQKENI. CDR3 bases: TGTGCCAGCTCACCTGGGACAAACACCGGGGAGCTGTTTTTT. Its translation: CASSPGTNTGELFF.